This TCR beta chain derives from a study of blood T cell repertoires in COVID-19. Across the whole study: The samples span acute and convalescent COVID-19 from the United States, Italy and Spain. Sources were T cells, B-cell-depleted T cells, or PBMCs; the material itself was cDNA or gDNA.

Per the study methods: How many nucleated cells were present was estimated from reference gene primer amplification. Profiled with immunoSEQ multiplex PCR; TCRdb holds only in-frame clones, not every one. The V and J calls and clone size are taken from that table; D and trimming were inferred from the DNA. The sample yields over 75,000 clones, around nine tenths seen once. The V segment lost 2 bases and the J segment 6 bases; nucleotides outside the gene matches: 6. Germline V CDR1 and CDR2: SEHNR, FQNEAQ (reference sequence). The CDR3 runs 15 residues. The receptor was derived from a man aged 55-75 years with acute or convalescent COVID-19. This chain joins TRBV7-9 and TRBJ2-3; TRBD2 agrees at 9 bases. The sequenced material came from peripheral blood. CDR3: CASSLLRTSVDTQYF. In nucleotides, the CDR3 is TGTGCCAGCAGCTTACTTCGGACTAGCGTTGATACGCAGTATTTT.